These 6 T cell receptor beta chains were sequenced from one sample in a study of blood T cell repertoires in COVID-19. Profiling relied on immunoSEQ multiplex PCR, and the TCRdb table lists in-frame clones only, not all of them. The sample lists about 400,000 clones, approximately 89% occurring once. The sequenced sample was PBMCs or T cells enriched from blood (not recorded which). These receptor sequences come from a woman aged 25 to 39 who had recovered from COVID-19.

This clone appeared once. The CDR3 sequence: CASSIGFDKTFF. As DNA, the CDR3 is TGTGCCAGTAGTATAGGGTTCGACAAGACTTTCTTT. J is TRBJ1-1 and V is TRBV19; D is uncertain. Germline V gene lookup returns CDR1 LNHDA and CDR2 SQIVND (reference sequence). The V and J ends lost 1 base and 12 bases respectively, with 12 bases between them. The length of the CDR3 is 12 residues.

The chain is built from TRBV5-1 and TRBJ2-7; 10 positions match TRBD1. This CDR3 contains 15 residues. Germline CDR1 reads SGHRS; CDR2 reads YFSETQ. V shed 0 bases, J shed 3 bases, and the junction held 3 bases outside the gene matches. CDR3 loop: CASSLETGGRYEQYF. The CDR3 DNA reads as TGCGCCAGCAGCTTGGAGACAGGGGGCCGCTACGAGCAGTACTTC.

The chain uses TRBV11-3 and TRBJ2-7, with D possibly being TRBD1 (5 bases). This CDR3 has 14 residues. Germline lookup yields CDR1 SGHNT and CDR2 YENEEA. V shed 1 base and J shed 7 bases, with 14 bases lying between them. CDR3: CASSLGPGIGEQYF. The DNA for the CDR3 is TGTGCCAGCAGCTTAGGCCCAGGGATTGGAGAGCAGTACTTC.

The CDR3 is CASSQDQVYNSPLHF. The DNA of the CDR3 is TGCGCCAGCAGCCAAGATCAGGTCTACAATTCACCCCTCCACTTT. V is TRBV4-3 and J is TRBJ1-6, with unresolved D. Germline V gene data show CDR1 as LGHNA and CDR2 as YSLEER. The V and J ends lost 0 bases and 7 bases respectively, with 10 bases between them. This CDR3 has 15 amino acids.

V and J are TRBV12-5 and TRBJ2-1, with 10 bases fitting TRBD2. V lost 6 bases, J lost 8 bases, and 10 bases stayed unmatched. The CDR3 extends over 15 amino acids. Germline loops: CDR1 LGHNT, CDR2 FRNRAP. CDR3 residues: CASGPSGRANDEQFF. Here the CDR3 DNA reads TGTGCTAGTGGCCCAAGCGGGAGGGCCAACGATGAGCAGTTCTTC.

The gene calls are TRBV7-3 and TRBJ1-1, with TRBD1 matching 8 bases. Germline CDR1 reads SGHTA; CDR2 reads FQGTGA. With 3 bases clipped from V and 4 bases from J, the junction kept 1 base outside the gene matches. CDR3 length: 13 amino acids. CDR3 DNA sequence: TGTGCCAGCAGCTTGGACAGGGCCACTGAAGCTTTCTTT. It yields the protein CASSLDRATEAFF.